The rows below give T cell receptor beta chains drawn from one sample of a study of blood T cell repertoires in COVID-19. Method: immunoSEQ multiplex PCR; TCRdb's copy keeps in-frame clones and lacks some. This sample has 250,000 or so clones, with roughly 85% found just once. Sequenced material: PBMCs or T cells enriched from blood (not recorded which). The receptors shown here come from a woman aged 40-49 years who had been exposed to COVID-19. Both conserved end residues are part of each CDR3. Fields, in order: J gene, D gene, clone size, V gene, CDR3 DNA, CDR3 protein. A D gene is named only where the DNA matches it firmly. Not all rows give a size; the values are once, few, many and, for expanded clones, a class.

TRBJ1-2 | NA | once | TRBV10-1 | TGCGCCAGCAGAGACAGGCGAAACTATGGCTACACCTTC | CASRDRRNYGYTF
TRBJ1-2 | NA | NA | TRBV5-6 | TGTGCCAGCAGCTTGGGAGGGGGGGACGGCTATGGCTACACCTTC | CASSLGGGDGYGYTF
TRBJ2-1 | TRBD2 | NA | TRBV5-1 | TGCGCCAGCAGCCTAGTGCTAGCGGGGGGAACACATAATGAGCAGTTCTTC | CASSLVLAGGTHNEQFF
TRBJ1-5 | NA | NA | TRBV28 | TGTGCCAGCAGTTTACCAGGGGAAAGCAATCAGCCCCAGCATTTT | CASSLPGESNQPQHF
TRBJ2-3 | TRBD2 | NA | TRBV7-2 | TGTGCCAGCAGCATAGGGCCTAGCGGGGGAGTAGATACGCAGTATTTT | CASSIGPSGGVDTQYF
TRBJ2-3 | NA | many | TRBV12-3/TRBV12-4 | TGTGCCAGCAGTTCCCCTAGCGTGAATACGCAGTATTTT | CASSSPSVNTQYF
TRBJ2-1 | NA | NA | TRBV23-1 | TGCGCCAGCAGTCAATCGATGAGGAATGAGCAGTTCTTC | CASSQSMRNEQFF
TRBJ2-7 | TRBD2 | NA | TRBV4-2 | TGTGCCAGCAGCCAAGATGGGGGGGGGTACGAGCAGTACTTC | CASSQDGGGYEQYF
TRBJ1-2 | TRBD1 | once | TRBV5-4 | TGTGCCAGCAGCTCAGAAGGGACAGGGGTTGTGGGCTACACCTTC | CASSSEGTGVVGYTF
TRBJ2-3 | TRBD2 | NA | TRBV7-6 | TGTGCCAGCAGCCCTAGCGGGGGGGGTTTTAGCACAGATACGCAGTATTTT | CASSPSGGGFSTDTQYF
TRBJ2-1 | TRBD2 | once | TRBV7-6 | TGTGCCAGCAGCTCCGAAGCGGGGGGCGACAATGAGCAGTTCTTC | CASSSEAGGDNEQFF
TRBJ2-7 | NA | NA | TRBV11-2 | TGTGCCAGCAGCTTAGGTGCTACAGGGCGTCTCTCCTACGAGCAGTACTTC | CASSLGATGRLSYEQYF
TRBJ1-2 | TRBD1 | NA | TRBV30 | TGTGCCTGGAACCCGGGACAGGGGCCCTATGGCTACACCTTC | CAWNPGQGPYGYTF
TRBJ1-6 | TRBD1 | NA | TRBV6-5 | TGTGCCAGCAGCCGAACCGGGACAGGGGTTTCACCCCTCCACTTT | CASSRTGTGVSPLHF
TRBJ1-3 | NA | NA | TRBV11-3 | TGTGCCAGCAGCCTAAAACGACCGGGTTTATACACCATATATTTT | CASSLKRPGLYTIYF
TRBJ2-1 | TRBD1 | NA | TRBV5-1 | TGCGCCAGCACGGCCGGGACAGGGACAGTCAGGGAGCAGTTCTTC | CASTAGTGTVREQFF
TRBJ1-4 | TRBD1 | few | TRBV6-5 | TGTGCCAGCAGCCGACAGGGGGAAGGGTATGAAAAACTGTTTTTT | CASSRQGEGYEKLFF
TRBJ2-2 | TRBD2 | NA | TRBV5-1 | TGCGCCAGCAGCTTGCCGGGACTAGCGGGGGATACCGGGGAGCTGTTTTTT | CASSLPGLAGDTGELFF
TRBJ2-1 | NA | NA | TRBV4-2 | TGTGCCAGCAGCCAGGAACCGGGAGTCAACAATGAGCAGTTCTTC | CASSQEPGVNNEQFF
TRBJ2-7 | TRBD1 | NA | TRBV10-3 | TGTGCCATCAGTACGACAGGGAACGAGCAGTACTTC | CAISTTGNEQYF
TRBJ2-7 | NA | NA | TRBV14 | TGTGCCAGCAGCGTTAGGGGGACCTACGAGCAGTACTTC | CASSVRGTYEQYF
TRBJ1-1 | TRBD1 | NA | TRBV7-3 | TGTGCCAGCAGCTTAGCAGGGGGACTGAACACTGAAGCTTTCTTT | CASSLAGGLNTEAFF
TRBJ2-1 | NA | NA | TRBV3-1/TRBV3-2 | TGTGCCAGCAGCCATTCCAGGGATAATTACAATGAGCAGTTCTTC | CASSHSRDNYNEQFF
TRBJ1-6 | NA | NA | TRBV9 | TGTGCCAGCACCTCTACAGGGTATCTGAATTCACCCCTCCACTTT | CASTSTGYLNSPLHF
TRBJ2-1 | NA | NA | TRBV5-1 | TGCGCCAGCAGGGGGGGCGGACTAGGGCAGTTCTTC | CASRGGGLGQFF
TRBJ1-4 | NA | NA | TRBV19 | TGTGCCAGTGGGCAGTGGCCCCTCGGGGCAACTAATGAAAAACTGTTTTTT | CASGQWPLGATNEKLFF
TRBJ1-5 | NA | NA | TRBV28 | TGTGCCAGCAGACCCCCGGACACCCTTAATCAGCCCCAGCATTTT | CASRPPDTLNQPQHF
TRBJ1-4 | NA | NA | TRBV9 | TGTGCCAGCAGCGGAGGAGGTGAAAAACTGTTTTTT | CASSGGGEKLFF
TRBJ2-2 | NA | NA | TRBV3-1/TRBV3-2 | TGTGCCAGTCGACTTCTTAACACCGGGGAGCTGTTTTTT | CASRLLNTGELFF
TRBJ1-2 | TRBD1 | NA | TRBV27 | TGTGCCAGCAGACCAAGAGCCGGGACAGGGGTCTATGGCTACACCTTC | CASRPRAGTGVYGYTF